This passage covers 25 T cell receptor beta chains from one sample sequenced in a study of blood T cell repertoires in COVID-19. Produced via immunoSEQ multiplex PCR; TCRdb's table is partial and in-frame only. The sample records roughly 250,000 clones, roughly 80% being singletons. The sequenced material came from peripheral blood. These receptor sequences come from a woman in her thirties or forties with active or convalescent COVID-19.

The chain recombines TRBV3-1 (or the pseudogene TRBV3-2) with TRBJ1-2; D is ambiguous. Germline CDR1 is LGHDT and CDR2 is YNNKEL (reference sequence). V was cut by 3 bases and J by 7 bases, with 9 bases left in between. This CDR3 is 12 amino acids long. The CDR3 loop is CASSHGGGGYTF. DNA for the CDR3: TGTGCCAGCAGCCACGGTGGTGGTGGCTACACCTTC.

This chain joins TRBV30 and TRBJ1-1; D perhaps matches TRBD1 (6 bases). Trimming took 6 bases from V and 6 from J, leaving 20 bases between them. Germline loops: CDR1 GTSNPN, CDR2 SVGIG (reference sequence). The CDR3 is made up of 14 amino acids. CDR3 in amino acids: CACAQDSLGAEAFF. The CDR3 nucleotides are TGTGCCTGTGCACAGGACAGCCTTGGCGCTGAAGCTTTCTTT.

The CDR3 coding sequence is TGCGCCAGCAGCCAGCCGGGACTTGCGATTGAAAAACTGTTTTTT. Translating gives CASSQPGLAIEKLFF. The chain employs TRBV4-1 and TRBJ1-4, with D tentatively TRBD1 (5 bases). The CDR3 length is 15 residues. The ends were cut back, 3 bases at V and 7 bases at J, with 15 bases in the middle. Per the germline V gene, CDR1 is MGHRA and CDR2 is YSYEKL.

This clone was counted ten times or more. The gene calls are TRBV6-5 and TRBJ1-4; D may be TRBD1 (6 bases). Germline V lookup: CDR1 MNHEY, CDR2 SVGAGI. The CDR3 covers 12 residues. Trimming pared 2 bases from V and 13 bases from J, leaving 11 bases between. In DNA form, the CDR3 reads TGTGCCAGCAGTTACAGGGGGACGGGACTGTTTTTT. Translated, it gives CASSYRGTGLFF.

Remarks on this clone: The sample carries other DNA sequences with the same CDR3. The rearrangement joins TRBV9 to TRBJ2-5; TRBD2 matches 10 bases. Germline V CDR1 and CDR2: SGDLS, YYNGEE. The V gene end was trimmed by 0 bases and the J gene end by 3 bases; junction bases not matched to a gene: 2. This CDR3 contains 15 residues. This CDR3 is CASSVGTSGEETQYF. In DNA, the CDR3 is TGTGCCAGCAGCGTAGGGACTAGCGGTGAAGAGACCCAGTACTTC. Complete variable domain (other parts from reference TRBV9 and TRBJ2-5): DSGVTQTPKHLITATGQRVTLRCSPRSGDLSVYWYQQSLDQGLQFLIQYYNGEERAKGNILERFSAQQFPDLHSELNLSSLELGDSALYFCASSVGTSGEETQYFGPGTRLLVL.

The chain uses TRBV30 and TRBJ2-2, with D possibly TRBD1 on 6 matching bases. Germline CDR1 is GTSNPN and CDR2 is SVGIG (reference sequence). V was clipped by 3 bases and J by 3 bases, with 11 bases between them. The CDR3 length is 14 residues. The DNA for the CDR3 is TGTGCCTGGAGGCGATACAGGGACACCGGGGAGCTGTTTTTT. The encoded protein is CAWRRYRDTGELFF. Full variable domain (remainder filled in from reference TRBV30 and TRBJ2-2): SQTIHQWPATLVQPVGSPLSLECTVEGTSNPNLYWYRQAAGRGLQLLFYSVGIGQISSEVPQNLSASRPQDRQFILSSKKLLLSDSGFYLCAWRRYRDTGELFFGEGSRLTVL.

V gene TRBV7-2 combines with J gene TRBJ1-6; 7 bases map to TRBD1. Per germline, CDR1 SGHTA and CDR2 FQGNSA. After removal of 4 bases from V and 4 bases from J, the junction contained 4 bases not matched to a gene. The CDR3 is 15 residues long. CDR3 protein: CASSSGTVYNSPLHF. The CDR3, as DNA: TGTGCCAGCAGCTCCGGGACAGTATATAATTCACCCCTCCACTTT.

The rearrangement links TRBV1 to TRBJ1-3; whether TRBD1, the table's D call, matches the DNA was not checked. TRBV1 is a documented pseudogene. CDR3 length equals 18 residues. CDR3 loop: CTSSQETGNPLSGNTIYF. The CDR3 DNA is TGCACCAGCAGCCAAGAGACAGGTAACCCCCTCTCTGGAAACACCATATATTTT.

V gene TRBV16 combines with J gene TRBJ2-2; 8 bases line up with TRBD1. Trimming at V came to 5 bases and at J to 1 base, leaving 0 bases not matched to a gene. Germline CDR1 is KGHSY and CDR2 is FQNENV. This CDR3 has 14 amino acids. For the CDR3, the DNA is TGTGCCAGCAGCGACAGGGGGAACACCGGGGAGCTGTTTTTT. Its protein is CASSDRGNTGELFF. The whole variable domain, filled in from reference TRBV16 and TRBJ2-2, reads GEEVAQTPKHLVRGEGQKAKLYCAPIKGHSYVFWYQQVLKNEFKFLISFQNENVFDETGMPKERFSAKCLPNSPCSLEIQATKLEDSAVYFCASSDRGNTGELFFGEGSRLTVL.

The V gene is TRBV19, the J gene TRBJ1-5, with 7 bases lining up with TRBD1. This CDR3 is built from 14 residues. The V segment lost 5 bases and the J segment 5 bases; nucleotides outside the gene matches: 6. Germline values: CDR1 LNHDA, CDR2 SQIVND (reference sequence). The CDR3 region is CASSVSRGDQPQHF. CDR3 in DNA: TGTGCCAGTAGTGTCAGCAGGGGGGATCAGCCCCAGCATTTT. The variable domain in full, with the rest retrieved from reference TRBV19 and TRBJ1-5, is DGGITQSPKYLFRKEGQNVTLSCEQNLNHDAMYWYRQDPGQGLRLIYYSQIVNDFQKGDIAEGYSVSREKKESFPLTVTSAQKNPTAFYLCASSVSRGDQPQHFGDGTRLSIL.

The rearrangement joins TRBV5-8 to TRBJ2-7; 9 bases map to TRBD1. Germline-derived CDR1 and CDR2 are SGHTS and YDEGEE. The V gene end was trimmed by 5 bases and the J gene end by 7 bases; junction bases not matched to a gene: 10. The CDR3 covers 14 residues. The CDR3 sequence: CASSIGQGIGEQYV. The CDR3 coding sequence is TGTGCCAGCAGTATCGGACAGGGGATAGGAGAGCAGTACGTC.

The genes are TRBV7-9 and TRBJ2-3; D is ambiguous. This CDR3 is built from 14 residues. The germline V and J ends were trimmed by 2 bases and 4 bases, with 10 bases remaining between them. Germline assignment: CDR1 SEHNR and CDR2 FQNEAQ (reference sequence). As DNA, the CDR3 is TGTGCCAGCAGCTTATATCGAGCGCCAGATACGCAGTATTTT. It translates to CASSLYRAPDTQYF.

The J gene is TRBJ1-6, the V gene TRBV30; D not certain. This CDR3 region has 16 residues. With 1 base removed from V and 8 bases from J, the gap between germline ends came to 18 bases. Per germline, CDR1 GTSNPN and CDR2 SVGIG (reference sequence). CDR3 region: CAWSAHETQNYSPLHF. DNA for the CDR3: TGTGCCTGGAGTGCCCATGAGACACAGAATTATTCACCCCTCCACTTT.

The sample holds many counts of this clone. The rearrangement links TRBV18 to TRBJ2-1; D perhaps matches TRBD1 (5 bases). Germline V gene sequence: CDR1 KGHSH, CDR2 LQKENI. V was cut by 5 bases and J by 3 bases, with 14 bases left in between. The CDR3 has 15 residues. CDR3 coding DNA: TGTGCCAGCTCAAGGGCAGGGAACAACTACAATGAGCAGTTCTTC. Translation: CASSRAGNNYNEQFF. The variable domain in full, completed from reference TRBV18 and TRBJ2-1, reads NAGVMQNPRHLVRRRGQEARLRCSPMKGHSHVYWYRQLPEEGLKFMVYLQKENIIDESGMPKERFSAEFPKEGPSILRIQQVVRGDSAAYFCASSRAGNNYNEQFFGPGTRLTVL.

The chain is built from TRBV29-1 and TRBJ1-2, with TRBD1 identical over 9 bases. Per the germline V gene, CDR1 is SQVTM and CDR2 is ANQGSEA. Trimming took 6 bases from V and 2 from J; bases not matched to a gene: 4. CDR3 length equals 13 residues. The CDR3 coding sequence is TGCAGCGTGGACAGGGGTCTCAACTATGGCTACACCTTC. Protein product: CSVDRGLNYGYTF.

A single count supports this clone. The J gene is TRBJ2-5, the V gene TRBV19; 9 nucleotides match TRBD2. The germline V gene has CDR1 LNHDA and CDR2 SQIVND (reference sequence). Losses at the gene ends were 7 bases for V and 3 bases for J; bases not matched to a gene: 3. CDR3 length: 13 residues. CDR3: CASKERGEETQYF. The DNA for the CDR3 is TGTGCCAGTAAGGAGCGGGGGGAAGAGACCCAGTACTTC.

This clone was seen a handful of times. The CDR3 reads CASSQVADGYTF. CDR3 bases: TGTGCCAGCAGCCAAGTGGCCGATGGCTACACCTTC. The chain is built from TRBV3-1 (or the pseudogene TRBV3-2) and TRBJ1-2; no clear D. V was cut by 1 base and J by 6 bases, with 6 bases left in between. Germline CDR1 reads LGHDT; CDR2 reads YNNKEL (reference sequence). The CDR3 runs 12 residues.

The genes are TRBV9 and TRBJ2-3; 7 bases match TRBD2. The CDR3 length is 17 residues. V was clipped by 3 bases and J by 0 bases; unmatched bases: 10. Germline assignment: CDR1 SGDLS and CDR2 YYNGEE. The CDR3 bases are TGTGCCAGCAGCGAGCCCTTGGGGGGGACTAGCACAGATACGCAGTATTTT. Translated: CASSEPLGGTSTDTQYF.

This sequence joins TRBV28 and TRBJ1-6, with a weak D call TRBD1 (6 bases). The germline V gene has CDR1 MDHEN and CDR2 SYDVKM. Trimming took off 2 bases at V and 17 bases at J, with 25 bases between the two ends. This CDR3 comprises 16 residues. The CDR3 reads CASSLPSGATPFQFHF. CDR3 nucleotides: TGTGCCAGCAGTTTACCCTCAGGGGCGACCCCTTTTCAGTTCCACTTT.

This chain joins TRBV13 and TRBJ2-7; D remains unclear. This CDR3 has 14 residues. Germline V gene data show CDR1 as PRHDT and CDR2 as FYEKMQ (reference sequence). V was clipped by 0 bases and J by 0 bases, with 6 bases between them. The CDR3 sequence is CASSLGQSSYEQYV. As DNA, the CDR3 is TGTGCCAGCAGCTTAGGACAGAGCTCCTACGAGCAGTACGTC.

In regard to this clone: Possible read error: a much larger clone is one base away. The V and J genes are TRBV7-9 and TRBJ1-1; 7 bases match TRBD1. CDR3 length: 13 amino acids. Germline V lookup: CDR1 SEHNR, CDR2 FQNEAQ (reference sequence). J lost 3 bases, V lost 3 bases, and 1 base had no gene match. CDR3 amino acids: CASSFTGDTEAFF. As DNA, the CDR3 is TGTGCCAGCAGCTTCACAGGGGACACTGAAGCTTTCTTT.

V and J are TRBV19 and TRBJ1-2; tentative D call: TRBD1 (6 bases). CDR1 is LNHDA and CDR2 is SQIVND in the germline V gene (reference sequence). Trimming removed 3 bases at V and 2 bases at J, with 16 bases between. The CDR3 contains 16 residues. CDR3 sequence: CASSILPGGQNYGYTF. The CDR3 region has the DNA TGTGCCAGTAGTATCTTACCCGGGGGGCAGAACTATGGCTACACCTTC.

The chain joins TRBV3-1 (or the pseudogene TRBV3-2) to TRBJ1-5, with TRBD1 as a possible D gene (5 bases). There are 14 residues in the CDR3. Germline V gene sequence: CDR1 LGHDT, CDR2 YNNKEL (reference sequence). Trimming pared 6 bases from V and 4 bases from J, leaving 13 bases between. The chain's CDR3 is CASSTQVGNQPQHF. The CDR3 DNA follows: TGTGCCAGCAGTACACAGGTTGGGAATCAGCCCCAGCATTTT.

The rearrangement joins TRBV3-1 (or the pseudogene TRBV3-2) to TRBJ1-5, with unresolved D. V was cut by 0 bases and J by 6 bases, with 12 bases left in between. This CDR3 region has 15 residues. Looked up from germline, CDR1 is LGHDT and CDR2 is YNNKEL (reference sequence). CDR3 residues: CASSQEFGVTQPQHF. CDR3 DNA sequence: TGTGCCAGCAGCCAAGAATTCGGGGTTACTCAGCCCCAGCATTTT.

This clone was picked up a small number of times. The rearrangement uses TRBV5-1 and TRBJ2-7; 11 bases match TRBD2. With 4 bases clipped from V and 6 bases from J, the junction kept 18 bases outside the gene matches. Germline CDR1 reads SGHRS; CDR2 reads YFSETQ. The CDR3 has 18 amino acids. The CDR3 region has the DNA TGCGCCAGCAGCCTACCCTCTTCTAGCGGGGGGAGGTCCGGCGAGCAGTACTTC. Protein sequence: CASSLPSSSGGRSGEQYF.